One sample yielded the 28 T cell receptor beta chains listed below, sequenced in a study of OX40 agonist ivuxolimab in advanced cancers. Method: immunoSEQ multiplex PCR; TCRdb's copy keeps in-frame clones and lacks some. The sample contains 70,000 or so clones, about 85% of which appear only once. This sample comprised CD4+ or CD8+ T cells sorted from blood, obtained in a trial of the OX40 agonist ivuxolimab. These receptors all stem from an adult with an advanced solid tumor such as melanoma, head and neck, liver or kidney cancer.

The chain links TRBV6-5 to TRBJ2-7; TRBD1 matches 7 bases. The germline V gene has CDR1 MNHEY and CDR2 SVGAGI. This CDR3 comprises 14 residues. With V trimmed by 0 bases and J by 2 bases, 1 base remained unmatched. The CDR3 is CASSYSQGAYEQYV. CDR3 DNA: TGTGCCAGCAGTTACTCCCAGGGGGCCTACGAGCAGTACGTC.

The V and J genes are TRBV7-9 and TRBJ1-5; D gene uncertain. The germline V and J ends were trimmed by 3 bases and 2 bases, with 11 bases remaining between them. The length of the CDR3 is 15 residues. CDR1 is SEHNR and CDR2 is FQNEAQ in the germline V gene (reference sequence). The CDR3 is CASSLDLEGNQPQHF. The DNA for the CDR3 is TGTGCCAGCAGCTTGGACTTGGAGGGCAATCAGCCCCAGCATTTT.

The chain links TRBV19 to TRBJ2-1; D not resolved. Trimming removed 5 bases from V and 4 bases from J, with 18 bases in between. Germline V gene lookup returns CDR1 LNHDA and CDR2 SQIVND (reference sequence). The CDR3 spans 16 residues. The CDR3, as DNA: TGTGCCAGTAGTTTTTCTCGCCTAGGTCAATACAATGAGCAGTTCTTC. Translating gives CASSFSRLGQYNEQFF.

CDR3: CAISAQFSGNTIYF. For the CDR3, the DNA is TGTGCCATCAGCGCACAGTTCTCTGGAAACACCATATATTTT. The rearrangement joins TRBV10-3 to TRBJ1-3; no clear D gene. Between the trimmed V and J ends, which lost 6 bases and 0 bases, there was a span of 9 bases. The CDR3 has 14 residues. The germline gives CDR1 ENHRY, CDR2 SYGVKD.

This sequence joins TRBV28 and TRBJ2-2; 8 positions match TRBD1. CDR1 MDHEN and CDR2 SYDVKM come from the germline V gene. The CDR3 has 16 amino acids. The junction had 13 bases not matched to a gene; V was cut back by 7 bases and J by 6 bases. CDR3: CASTRGGTGGPGELFF. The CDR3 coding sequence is TGTGCCAGCACCCGAGGGGGGACAGGCGGTCCCGGGGAGCTGTTTTTT.

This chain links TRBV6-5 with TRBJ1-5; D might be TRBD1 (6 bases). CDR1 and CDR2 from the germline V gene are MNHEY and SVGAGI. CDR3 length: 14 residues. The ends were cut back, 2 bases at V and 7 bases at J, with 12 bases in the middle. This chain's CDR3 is CASSYVRGAQPQHF. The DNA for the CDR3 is TGTGCCAGCAGTTACGTCAGGGGAGCCCAGCCCCAGCATTTT.

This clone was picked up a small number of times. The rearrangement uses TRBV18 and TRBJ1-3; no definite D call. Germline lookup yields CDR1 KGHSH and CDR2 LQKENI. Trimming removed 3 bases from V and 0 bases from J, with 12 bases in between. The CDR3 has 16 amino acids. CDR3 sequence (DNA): TGTGCCAGCTCACCGAGTTTGGCCAGCTCTGGAAACACCATATATTTT. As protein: CASSPSLASSGNTIYF.

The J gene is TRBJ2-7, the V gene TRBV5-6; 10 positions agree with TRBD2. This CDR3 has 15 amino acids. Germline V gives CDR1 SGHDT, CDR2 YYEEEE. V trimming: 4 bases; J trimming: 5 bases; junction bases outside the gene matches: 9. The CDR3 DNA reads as TGTGCCAGCAGCCCTCGGACTAGCGGTTACCACGAGCAGTACTTC. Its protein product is CASSPRTSGYHEQYF. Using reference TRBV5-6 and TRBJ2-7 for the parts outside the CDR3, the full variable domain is DAGVTQSPTHLIKTRGQQVTLRCSPKSGHDTVSWYQQALGQGPQFIFQYYEEEERQRGNFPDRFSGHQFPNYSSELNVNALLLGDSALYLCASSPRTSGYHEQYFGPGTRLTVT.

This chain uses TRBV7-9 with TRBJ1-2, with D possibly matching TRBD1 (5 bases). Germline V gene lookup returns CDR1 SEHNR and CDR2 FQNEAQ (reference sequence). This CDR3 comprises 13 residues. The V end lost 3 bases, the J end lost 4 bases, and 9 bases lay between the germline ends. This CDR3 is CASSFRDGYGYTF. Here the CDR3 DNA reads TGTGCCAGCAGCTTCCGGGACGGCTATGGCTACACCTTC.

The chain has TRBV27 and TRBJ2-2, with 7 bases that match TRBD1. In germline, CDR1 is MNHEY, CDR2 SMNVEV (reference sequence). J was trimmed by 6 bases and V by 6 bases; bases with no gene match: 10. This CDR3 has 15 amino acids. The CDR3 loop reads CASSSTGLHSGELFF. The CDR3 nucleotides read TGTGCCAGCAGCTCGACAGGGCTTCACTCCGGGGAGCTGTTTTTT.

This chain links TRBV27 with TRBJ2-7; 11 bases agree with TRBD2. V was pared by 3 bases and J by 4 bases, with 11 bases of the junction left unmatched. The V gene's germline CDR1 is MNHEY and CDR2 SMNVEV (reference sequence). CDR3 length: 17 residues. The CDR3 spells CASSLGTVAGGLYEQYF. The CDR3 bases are TGTGCCAGCAGTTTGGGAACGGTAGCGGGAGGGCTTTACGAGCAGTACTTC.

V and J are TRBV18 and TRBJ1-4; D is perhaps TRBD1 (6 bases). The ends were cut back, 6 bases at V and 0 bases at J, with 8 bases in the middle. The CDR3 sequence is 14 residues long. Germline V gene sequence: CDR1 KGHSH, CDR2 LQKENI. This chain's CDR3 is CASSPGATNEKLFF. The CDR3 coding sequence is TGTGCCAGCTCCCCAGGGGCAACTAATGAAAAACTGTTTTTT.

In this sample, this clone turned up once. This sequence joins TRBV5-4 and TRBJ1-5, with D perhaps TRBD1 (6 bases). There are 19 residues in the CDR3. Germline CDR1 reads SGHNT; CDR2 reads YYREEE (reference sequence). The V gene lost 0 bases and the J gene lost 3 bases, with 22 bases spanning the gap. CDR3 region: CASSLVHSTRGGANQPQHF. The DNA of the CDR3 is TGTGCCAGCAGCTTGGTGCACTCTACAAGGGGGGGGGCCAATCAGCCCCAGCATTTT.

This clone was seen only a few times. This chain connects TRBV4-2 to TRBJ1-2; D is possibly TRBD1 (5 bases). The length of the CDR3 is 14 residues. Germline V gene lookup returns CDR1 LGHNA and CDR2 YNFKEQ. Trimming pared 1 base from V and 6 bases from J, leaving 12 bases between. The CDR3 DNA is TGTGCCAGCAGCCAAGCGGGGCTTATAGATGGCTACACCTTC. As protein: CASSQAGLIDGYTF.

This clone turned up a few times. The CDR3 DNA reads as TGTGCCAGCAGCCCGGGACGAGAAGCTTTCTTT. Translation gives CASSPGREAFF. The J gene is TRBJ1-1, the V gene TRBV14, with D tentatively TRBD1 (5 bases). Between the trimmed V and J ends, which lost 4 bases and 8 bases, there was a span of 8 bases. The CDR3 runs to 11 residues. Per the germline V gene, CDR1 is SGHDN and CDR2 is FVKESK. Looking up the rest from reference TRBV14 and TRBJ1-1 gives the full variable domain: EAGVTQFPSHSVIEKGQTVTLRCDPISGHDNLYWYRRVMGKEIKFLLHFVKESKQDESGMPNNRFLAERTGGTYSTLKVQPAELEDSGVYFCASSPGREAFFGQGTRLTVV.

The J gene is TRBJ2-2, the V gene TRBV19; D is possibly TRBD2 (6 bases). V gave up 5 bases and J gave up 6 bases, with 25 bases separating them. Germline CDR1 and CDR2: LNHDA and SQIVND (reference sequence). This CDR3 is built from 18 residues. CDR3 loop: CASSDARGGLSRAGELFF. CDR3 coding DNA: TGTGCCAGTAGTGACGCTAGAGGAGGGCTTAGTAGGGCCGGGGAGCTGTTTTTT.

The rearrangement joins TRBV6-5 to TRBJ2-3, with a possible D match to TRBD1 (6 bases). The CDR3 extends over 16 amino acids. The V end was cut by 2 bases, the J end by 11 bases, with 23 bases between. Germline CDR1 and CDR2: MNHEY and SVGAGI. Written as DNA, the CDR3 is TGTGCCAGCAGTTACCTGTCACTAGTGAACAGGGACGAGCAGTATTTT. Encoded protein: CASSYLSLVNRDEQYF.

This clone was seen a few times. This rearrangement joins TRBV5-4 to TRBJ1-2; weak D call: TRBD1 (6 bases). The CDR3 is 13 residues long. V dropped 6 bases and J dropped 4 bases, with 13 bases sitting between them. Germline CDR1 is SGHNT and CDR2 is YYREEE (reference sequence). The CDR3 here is CASTLGGGYGYTF. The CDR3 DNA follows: TGTGCCAGCACCCTCGGGGGCGGCTATGGCTACACCTTC.

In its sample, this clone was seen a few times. As DNA, the CDR3 is TGTGCCACCGTAATACGACAGGGGACCGGGGAGCTGTTTTTT. It yields the protein CATVIRQGTGELFF. The chain is built from TRBV19 and TRBJ2-2, with TRBD1 matching 8 bases. V lost 10 bases, J lost 5 bases, and 9 bases stayed unmatched. Germline CDR1 is LNHDA and CDR2 is SQIVND (reference sequence). The CDR3 runs 14 residues.

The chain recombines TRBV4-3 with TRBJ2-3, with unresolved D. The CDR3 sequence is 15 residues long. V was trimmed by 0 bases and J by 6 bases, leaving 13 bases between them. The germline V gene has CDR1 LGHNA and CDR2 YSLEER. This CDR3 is CASSQEWLYRDTQYF. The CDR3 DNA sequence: TGCGCCAGCAGCCAAGAATGGCTCTATAGGGATACGCAGTATTTT.

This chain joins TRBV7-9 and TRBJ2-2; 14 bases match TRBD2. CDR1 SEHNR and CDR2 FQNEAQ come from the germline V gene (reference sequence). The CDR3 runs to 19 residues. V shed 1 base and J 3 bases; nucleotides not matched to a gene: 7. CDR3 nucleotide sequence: TGTGCCAGCAGCTTAGATGATCTGGGACTAGCGGGGGACACCGGGGAGCTGTTTTTT. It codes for CASSLDDLGLAGDTGELFF.

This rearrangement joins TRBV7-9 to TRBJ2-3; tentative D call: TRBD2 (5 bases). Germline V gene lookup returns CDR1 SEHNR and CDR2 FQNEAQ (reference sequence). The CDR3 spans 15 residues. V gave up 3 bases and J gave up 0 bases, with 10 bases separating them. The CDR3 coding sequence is TGTGCCAGCAGCTTGGACTTGTCTAGCACAGATACGCAGTATTTT. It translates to CASSLDLSSTDTQYF.

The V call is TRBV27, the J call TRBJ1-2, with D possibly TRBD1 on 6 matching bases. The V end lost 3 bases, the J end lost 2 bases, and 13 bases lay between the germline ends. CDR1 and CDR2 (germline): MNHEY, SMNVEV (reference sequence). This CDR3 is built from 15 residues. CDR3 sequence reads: CASSFRRQGNYGYTF. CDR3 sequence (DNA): TGTGCCAGCAGTTTTCGTCGCCAGGGGAACTATGGCTACACCTTC.

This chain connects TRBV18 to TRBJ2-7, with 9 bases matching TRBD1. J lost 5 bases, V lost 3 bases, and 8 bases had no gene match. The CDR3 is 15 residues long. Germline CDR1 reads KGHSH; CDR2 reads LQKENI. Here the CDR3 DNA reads TGTGCCAGCTCACCGACCGGGACAGGGAGGGACGAGCAGTACTTC. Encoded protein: CASSPTGTGRDEQYF.

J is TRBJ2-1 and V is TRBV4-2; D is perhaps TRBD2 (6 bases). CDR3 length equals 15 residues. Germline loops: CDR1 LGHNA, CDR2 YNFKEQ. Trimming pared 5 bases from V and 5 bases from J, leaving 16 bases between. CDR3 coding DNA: TGTGCCAGCAGCGCCGGGGACTGGCTCAACAATGAGCAGTTCTTC. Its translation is CASSAGDWLNNEQFF.

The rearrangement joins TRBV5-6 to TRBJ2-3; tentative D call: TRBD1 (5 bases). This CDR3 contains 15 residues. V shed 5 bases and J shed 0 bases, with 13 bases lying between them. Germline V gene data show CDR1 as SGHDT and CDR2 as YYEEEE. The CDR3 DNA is TGTGCCAGCAGATTACCATCAGGGAGCACAGATACGCAGTATTTT. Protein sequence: CASRLPSGSTDTQYF.

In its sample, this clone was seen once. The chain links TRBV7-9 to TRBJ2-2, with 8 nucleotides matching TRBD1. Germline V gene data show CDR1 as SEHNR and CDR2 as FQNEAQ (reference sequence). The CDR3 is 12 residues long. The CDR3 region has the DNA TGTGCGCGACCAGGGGGCCCCGGGGAGCTGTTTTTT. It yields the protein CARPGGPGELFF.

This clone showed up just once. CDR3 region: CASSRRGVDTEAFF. The CDR3 nucleotides read TGTGCCAGCAGCCGCAGGGGGGTGGACACTGAAGCTTTCTTT. V gene TRBV11-3 combines with J gene TRBJ1-1, with 7 bases that match TRBD1. V lost 5 bases, J lost 3 bases, and 6 bases stayed unmatched. The CDR3 has 14 residues. CDR1 and CDR2 from the germline V gene are SGHNT and YENEEA.